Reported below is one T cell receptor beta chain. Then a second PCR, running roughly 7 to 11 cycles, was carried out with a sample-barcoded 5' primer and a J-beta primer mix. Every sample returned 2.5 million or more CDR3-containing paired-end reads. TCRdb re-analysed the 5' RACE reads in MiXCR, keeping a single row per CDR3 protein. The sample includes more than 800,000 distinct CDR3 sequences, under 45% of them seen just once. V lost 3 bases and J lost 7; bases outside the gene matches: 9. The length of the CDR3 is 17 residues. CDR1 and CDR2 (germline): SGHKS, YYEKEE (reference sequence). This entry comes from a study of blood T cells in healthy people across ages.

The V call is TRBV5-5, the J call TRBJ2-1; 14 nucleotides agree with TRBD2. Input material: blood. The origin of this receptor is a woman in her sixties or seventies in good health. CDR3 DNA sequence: TGTGCCAGCAGCTCAATACCGACTAGCGGGAGGGGGAATGAGCAGTTCTTC. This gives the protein CASSSIPTSGRGNEQFF.